The T cell receptor (beta chain) under discussion was sequenced for a study of identical twins. The CDR3 totals 19 residues. Germline-derived CDR1 and CDR2 are SGHTA and FQGNSA. Deletions cut 2 bases from V and 2 bases from J, with 22 bases between. This clonotype has a count of ten or more. TCRdb used MiXCR to reprocess the 5' RACE reads, holding one entry per CDR3 protein. The data hold around 1.7 million distinct CDR3 sequences, with less than 40% observed a single time. The chain employs TRBV7-2 and TRBJ2-1; tentatively, D is TRBD2 (5 bases). The sequence was obtained from a newborn girl in good health. Sequences were obtained from cord blood. The DNA for the CDR3 is TGTGCCAGCAGCTTATTCCGGGTTCGCCTAGCTGGGACCTACAATGAGCAGTTCTTC. Residues: CASSLFRVRLAGTYNEQFF. The full variable domain, rest sourced from reference TRBV7-2 and TRBJ2-1, is GAGVSQSPSNKVTEKGKDVELRCDPISGHTALYWYRQSLGQGLEFLIYFQGNSAPDKSGLPSDRFSAERTGGSVSTLTIQRTQQEDSAVYLCASSLFRVRLAGTYNEQFFGPGTRLTVL.